The 12 T cell receptor beta chains listed next were all sequenced from one sample in a study of blood T cells in healthy people across ages (dated by TCRdb to between 2014 and 2016). Library preparation was by 5' RACE. Instrument on record: Illumina HiSeq 2500. A second PCR of roughly 6 to 11 cycles was run with a J-beta primer mix and a sample-barcoded 5' primer. TCRdb applied fastp at Q25 and MiXCR to the public reads, then kept only in-frame beta chains. Each entry is one CDR3 protein sequence, shown with its most common DNA and genes. Here the sample has around 1.5 million distinct CDR3 sequences; approximately 59% occur a single time. Clones ranked in the top ten supply 6.5% to 8.5% of the sample. Sequenced material: blood. Receptors originate from a man between 18 and 35 years old in good health.

As regards this clonotype: A much larger clone is a single base away; this may be a read error. The chain recombines TRBV25-1 with TRBJ2-3; D perhaps matches TRBD2 (5 bases). This CDR3 contains 13 residues. Germline V gives CDR1 MGHDK, CDR2 SYGVNS. Trimming took 8 bases from V and 2 from J, leaving 11 bases between them. The chain's CDR3 is CASRASNTDTQYF. CDR3 coding DNA: TGTGCCAGCCGGGCTAGCAACACAGATACGCAGTATTTT.

This sequence joins TRBV13 and TRBJ2-1; 11 bases fit TRBD2. V trimming: 5 bases; J trimming: 1 base; junction bases outside the gene matches: 19. The CDR3 contains 21 residues. Germline CDR1 reads PRHDT; CDR2 reads FYEKMQ (reference sequence). The CDR3 nucleotides are TGTGCCAGCAGCAACCACGCTCGGTGGCTAGCGGGGGGCGATTCCTACAATGAGCAGTTCTTC. It specifies CASSNHARWLAGGDSYNEQFF.

The CDR3 protein is CASSELAGGRYEQYF. The CDR3 DNA is TGTGCCAGCAGTGAACTAGCGGGAGGACGGTACGAGCAGTACTTC. The rearrangement links TRBV2 to TRBJ2-7; 11 bases map to TRBD2. The germline CDR1 and CDR2 sequences are SNHLY and FYNNEI. V dropped 2 bases and J dropped 4; count of bases not matched to a gene: 4. The CDR3 runs to 15 residues.

The genes are TRBV6-5 and TRBJ2-5, with D perhaps matching TRBD1 (6 bases). V dropped 6 bases and J dropped 3 bases, with 11 bases sitting between them. Germline V gives CDR1 MNHEY, CDR2 SVGAGI. The CDR3 length is 13 residues. In DNA, the CDR3 is TGTGCCAGCAGACTACAGGGTAAAGAGACCCAGTACTTC. This translates into CASRLQGKETQYF.

This clonotype was detected a few times. J is TRBJ1-2 and V is TRBV29-1; D remains ambiguous. This CDR3 has 12 amino acids. V lost 1 base and J 4 bases, leaving 7 bases between the germline ends. Germline lookup yields CDR1 SQVTM and CDR2 ANQGSEA. CDR3 in amino acids: CSVEGQPYGYTF. The CDR3 DNA reads TGCAGCGTTGAAGGGCAGCCCTATGGCTACACCTTC.

The chain carries TRBV20-1 and TRBJ1-1; no reliable D call. This CDR3 spans 13 amino acids. Germline CDR1 and CDR2: DFQATT and SNEGSKA (reference sequence). Trimming removed 6 bases at V and 0 bases at J, with 11 bases between. CDR3 residues: CSAYRGMNTEAFF. For the CDR3, the DNA is TGCAGTGCCTATCGGGGAATGAACACTGAAGCTTTCTTT.

This clonotype was seen just once. The V and J genes are TRBV27 and TRBJ2-4; TRBD1 matches at 8 bases. The end of the DNA aligns better with TRBJ2-7, so the J call may be wrong. Germline lookup yields CDR1 MNHEY and CDR2 SMNVEV (reference sequence). This CDR3 spans 16 amino acids. CDR3 nucleotides: TGTGCCAGCAGTTTATGGGGGACAGGTGGGTTGGACGAGCAGTACTTC. It specifies CASSLWGTGGLDEQYF.

The J gene is TRBJ2-5, the V gene TRBV4-1, with D unclear. The CDR3 consists of 15 residues. Looked up from germline, CDR1 is MGHRA and CDR2 is YSYEKL. With 1 base removed from V and 4 bases from J, the gap between germline ends came to 13 bases. Here the CDR3 reads CASSQVHTRGETQYF. The CDR3 nucleotides read TGCGCCAGCAGCCAAGTCCACACACGAGGAGAGACCCAGTACTTC.

This chain connects TRBV13 to TRBJ2-5; 12 nucleotides line up with TRBD2. V lost 3 bases to trimming and J lost 4 bases; unmatched junction nucleotides: 6. The CDR3 spans 16 residues. Germline V gene sequence: CDR1 PRHDT, CDR2 FYEKMQ (reference sequence). This CDR3 reads CASSFRTSGDTETQYF. The CDR3 DNA sequence: TGTGCCAGCAGCTTCCGGACTAGCGGGGATACAGAGACCCAGTACTTC.

This sequence joins TRBV4-2 and TRBJ1-1; D is perhaps TRBD1 (6 bases). Germline loops: CDR1 LGHNA, CDR2 YNFKEQ. CDR3 length equals 14 residues. V lost 1 base to trimming and J lost 6 bases, with 12 bases between them. CDR3 DNA: TGTGCCAGCAGCCAAGGACAACAGGGAGCTGAAGCTTTCTTT. It specifies CASSQGQQGAEAFF.

The chain employs TRBV7-9 and TRBJ2-1; D gene uncertain. V lost 7 bases and J 7 bases, leaving 17 bases between the germline ends. The CDR3 extends over 14 amino acids. From germline, CDR1 is SEHNR and CDR2 FQNEAQ (reference sequence). This chain's CDR3 is CASIQTDVGNEQFF. The CDR3 nucleotides are TGTGCCAGCATCCAGACCGACGTGGGAAATGAGCAGTTCTTC.

This chain joins TRBV20-1 and TRBJ2-2; D perhaps matches TRBD2 (5 bases). Germline V gene data show CDR1 as DFQATT and CDR2 as SNEGSKA (reference sequence). The CDR3 spans 14 residues. Trimming removed 2 bases from V and 5 bases from J, with 12 bases in between. Here the CDR3 reads CSARRRARTGELFF. In nucleotides, the CDR3 is TGCAGTGCTAGAAGGCGGGCTCGGACCGGGGAGCTGTTTTTT.